The clone carrying this TCR beta chain occurred many times. Its antigen is still unknown. The library was built from roughly 400 ng RNA with molecular barcoded adaptors for alpha/delta and beta/gamma chains. TCRdb re-called the reads through MiXCR, storing one row per CDR3 protein. This table has over 50,000 distinct CDR3 sequences, approximately 13% appearing once. This record belongs to a study of read filtering for tumor transcriptome and immune sequencing. Across the study: After DNase treatment, RNA was made into whole-transcriptome libraries. IR-seq gave about 3.5 to 11 million TCR reads per sample; RNA-seq gave roughly 80 to 1,400. General study findings and limits: Dropping single-read clonotypes raised IR-seq and RNA-seq shared-clonotype correlation.

V lost 6 bases, J lost 4 bases, and 12 bases lay in between. The CDR3 loop spans 13 amino acids. Sequencing was carried out using a population of CD138-negative cells sorted from bone marrow. The rearrangement links TRBV12-3 or TRBV12-4 to TRBJ1-1; D is possibly TRBD1 (6 bases). This clonotype was obtained from a donor over 35 with multiple myeloma. The DNA for the CDR3 is TGTGCCAGCAGCCACAGGGATAGCACTGAAGCTTTCTTT. The encoded protein is CASSHRDSTEAFF.